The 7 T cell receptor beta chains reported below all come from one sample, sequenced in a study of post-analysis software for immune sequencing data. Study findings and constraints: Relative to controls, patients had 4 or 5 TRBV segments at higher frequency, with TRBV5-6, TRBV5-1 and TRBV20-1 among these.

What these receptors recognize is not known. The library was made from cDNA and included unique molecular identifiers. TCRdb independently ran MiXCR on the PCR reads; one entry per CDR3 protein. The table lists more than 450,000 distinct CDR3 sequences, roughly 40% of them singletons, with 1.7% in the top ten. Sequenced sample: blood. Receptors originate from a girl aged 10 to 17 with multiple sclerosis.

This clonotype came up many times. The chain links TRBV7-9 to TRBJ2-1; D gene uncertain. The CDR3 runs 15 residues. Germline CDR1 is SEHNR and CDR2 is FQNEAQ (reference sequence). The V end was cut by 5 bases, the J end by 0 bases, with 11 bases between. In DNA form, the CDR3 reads TGTGCCAGCAGCCCCCAAGGGTCCTCCTACAATGAGCAGTTCTTC. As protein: CASSPQGSSYNEQFF.

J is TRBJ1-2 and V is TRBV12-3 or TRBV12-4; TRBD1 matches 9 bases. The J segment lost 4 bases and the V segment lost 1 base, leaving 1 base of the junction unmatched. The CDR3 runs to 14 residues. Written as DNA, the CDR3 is TGTGCCAGCAGTTTAGTACAGGGGGCCTATGGCTACACCTTC. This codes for CASSLVQGAYGYTF.

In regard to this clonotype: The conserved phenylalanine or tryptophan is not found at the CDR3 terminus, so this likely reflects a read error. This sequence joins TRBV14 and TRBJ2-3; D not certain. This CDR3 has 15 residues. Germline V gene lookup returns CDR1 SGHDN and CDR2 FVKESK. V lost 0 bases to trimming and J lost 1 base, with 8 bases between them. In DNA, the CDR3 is TGTGCCAGCAGCCAAGATGGCTTAGGCACAGATACGCAGTATTTG. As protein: CASSQDGLGTDTQYL.

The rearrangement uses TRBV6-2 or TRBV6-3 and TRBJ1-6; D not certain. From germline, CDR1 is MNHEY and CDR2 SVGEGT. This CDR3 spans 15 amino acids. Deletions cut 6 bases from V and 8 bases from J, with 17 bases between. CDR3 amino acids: CASRRRDFKDSPLHF. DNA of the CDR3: TGTGCCAGCAGACGCCGGGATTTCAAGGATTCACCCCTCCACTTT.

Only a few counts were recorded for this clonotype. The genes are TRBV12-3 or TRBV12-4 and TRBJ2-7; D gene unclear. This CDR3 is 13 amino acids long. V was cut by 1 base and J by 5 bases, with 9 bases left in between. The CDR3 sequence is CASSLGPLNEQYF. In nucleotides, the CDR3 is TGTGCCAGCAGTTTAGGACCGCTCAACGAGCAGTACTTC.

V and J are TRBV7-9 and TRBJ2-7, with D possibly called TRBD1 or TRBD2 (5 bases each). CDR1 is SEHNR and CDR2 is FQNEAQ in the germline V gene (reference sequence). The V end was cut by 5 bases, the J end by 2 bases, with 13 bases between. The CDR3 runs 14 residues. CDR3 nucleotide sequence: TGTGCCAGCAGCCACGAGGGACCTCCCTACGAGCAGTACTTC. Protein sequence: CASSHEGPPYEQYF.

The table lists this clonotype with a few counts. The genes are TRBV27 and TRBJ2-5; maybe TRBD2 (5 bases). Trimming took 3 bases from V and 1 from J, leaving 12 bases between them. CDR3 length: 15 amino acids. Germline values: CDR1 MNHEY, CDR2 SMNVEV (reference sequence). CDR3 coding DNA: TGTGCCAGCAGTTTCTACGGACGGGGCCAAGAGACCCAGTACTTC. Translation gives CASSFYGRGQETQYF.